These T cell receptor beta chains were read from a single sample in a study of shared clonotypes between healthy human individuals. TCRdb's copy holds only in-frame clones and misses some; the assay was immunoSEQ multiplex PCR. The data contain roughly 200,000 clones, approximately 61% of them seen just once; the ten biggest clones take up about 10%. The sample taken for sequencing was memory CD4+ T cells sorted from blood. The receptors were sampled from a man aged 25 to 40 in good health. Each CDR3 is given with its conserved first and last residue. A D gene is named only where the DNA matches it firmly. The listing skips clone size in some rows; elsewhere it reads once, few, many or a size class.

clone_size,v_call,d_call,j_call,cdr3_nt,cdr3_aa
.,TRBV30,.,TRBJ2-2,TGTGCCTGGAGAGCGATGGCGGCCGGGGAGCTGTTTTTT,CAWRAMAAGELFF
.,TRBV19,.,TRBJ2-7,TGTGCCAGTAGTATAGATCACACAGCTACGGTGCAGTACTTC,CASSIDHTATVQYF
.,TRBV7-6,TRBD2,TRBJ2-1,TGTGCCAGCTTATCACAGGGATGGACTAGCGGGAGGTATTACAATGAGCAGTTCTTC,CASLSQGWTSGRYYNEQFF
few,TRBV6-1,.,TRBJ2-7,TGTGCCAGCAATCCCCCAGGGACAAACCACTACGAGCAGTACTTC,CASNPPGTNHYEQYF
.,TRBV7-9,TRBD1,TRBJ2-7,TGTGCCAGCAGCCTATCGGGACAGGGGTTCTACGAGCAGTACTTC,CASSLSGQGFYEQYF
.,TRBV28,TRBD2,TRBJ2-3,TGTGCCGCTAACAGGGCGGGGGGTACGCAGTATTTT,CAANRAGGTQYF
.,TRBV5-1,TRBD2,TRBJ2-3,TGCGCCAGCAGCTTGGGGGCTAGCGGAGCCACAGATACGCAGTATTTT,CASSLGASGATDTQYF
.,TRBV11-2,.,TRBJ1-1,TGTGCCAGCAGCTTTGGCAACACTGAAGCTTTCTTT,CASSFGNTEAFF
.,TRBV6-4,.,TRBJ2-3,TGTGCCAGCAGTGAATTTCATCGGGGCCTCGCAGATACGCAGTATTTT,CASSEFHRGLADTQYF
.,TRBV13,.,TRBJ1-2,TGTGCCAGCAGCTCGGGACAACATAACTATGGCTACACCTTC,CASSSGQHNYGYTF
.,TRBV25-1,TRBD2,TRBJ2-7,TGTGCCAGCAGTGAATCCCCGACTAGCGGGAGTTACGAGCAGTACTTC,CASSESPTSGSYEQYF
.,TRBV12-5,TRBD2,TRBJ2-3,TGTGCTAGTGGTTTGGTACTAAGCACCCTTGGTGGCGGGACTAGCGGAAGCACAGATACGCAGTATTTT,CASGLVLSTLGGGTSGSTDTQYF
.,TRBV13,.,TRBJ2-2,TGTGCCAGCGGCCAGCGGGTAAACACCGGGGAGCTGTTTTTT,CASGQRVNTGELFF
few,TRBV11-3,.,TRBJ2-2,TGTGCCAGCAGCCCCTACCCTGGTGGGGAGCTGTTTTTT,CASSPYPGGELFF
.,TRBV7-2,.,TRBJ2-5,TGTGCCAGCAGCTTACGGGCAGAAGAGACCCAGTACTTC,CASSLRAEETQYF
.,TRBV9,.,TRBJ1-3,TGTGCCAGCAGCGTAGGTTTTGCCCCTGTGAGGCCTGGAAACACCATATATTTT,CASSVGFAPVRPGNTIYF
.,TRBV28,.,TRBJ1-2,TGTGCCAGCAGTTTTCAAGACTATGGCTACACCTTC,CASSFQDYGYTF
few,TRBV5-8,.,TRBJ2-2,TGTGCCAGCAGCTTCTTCGTAGGGGCAGGGACCGGGGAGCTGTTTTTT,CASSFFVGAGTGELFF
.,TRBV27,TRBD2,TRBJ2-3,TGTGCCAGCAGCCGGACTAGCGGGAGCACAGATACGCAGTATTTT,CASSRTSGSTDTQYF
many,TRBV5-1,TRBD2,TRBJ2-3,TGCGCCAGCGCACCAACTAGCGGGAGGGTGGATACGCAGTATTTT,CASAPTSGRVDTQYF
few,TRBV5-5,.,TRBJ2-1,TGTGCCAGCAGTACAGAAAGCTCCTACAATGAGCAGTTCTTC,CASSTESSYNEQFF
.,TRBV4-1,.,TRBJ1-5,TGCGCCAGCAGCCAAGATTGGGGAGGGAATCAGCCCCAGCATTTT,CASSQDWGGNQPQHF
many,TRBV15,.,TRBJ2-1,TGTGCCACCAGCACCGGGGCAGGGGACCCCCCGTTCTTC,CATSTGAGDPPFF
few,TRBV19,TRBD1,TRBJ1-2,TGTGCCAGTAGCTACAGGGGTAATATTGGCTATGGCTACACCTTC,CASSYRGNIGYGYTF
few,TRBV5-5,.,TRBJ1-2,TGTGCCAGCAGCTTCTCAGGGAGCCAAGCTAGGAGCGGCTACACCTTC,CASSFSGSQARSGYTF
.,TRBV10-3,.,TRBJ2-5,TGTGCCATCAGGAGAGGGGGGGCTCAAGAGACCCAGTACTTC,CAIRRGGAQETQYF
.,TRBV2,TRBD1,TRBJ1-2,TGTGCCAGCAGGTATCCCGGGACAGAAAACTATGGCTACACCTTC,CASRYPGTENYGYTF
.,TRBV4-3,.,TRBJ2-1,TGCGCCAGCAGCCAAAAGAGGGACTCCTACAATGAGCAGTTCTTC,CASSQKRDSYNEQFF
once,TRBV9,.,TRBJ2-7,TGTGCCAGCAGCGTAGATCACAGCAACTACGAGCAGTACTTC,CASSVDHSNYEQYF
.,TRBV6-5,TRBD1,TRBJ1-2,TGTGCCAGCAGACTTGGGACAGTCTCCTATGGCTACACCTTC,CASRLGTVSYGYTF
.,TRBV5-1,.,TRBJ2-3,TGCGCCAGCAGCATCGGTCAGGGGACAGATACGCAGTATTTT,CASSIGQGTDTQYF
once,TRBV19,TRBD2,TRBJ2-7,TGTGCCAGTAGTACAAGCGGGAACTCCTACGAGCAGTACTTC,CASSTSGNSYEQYF
few,TRBV7-2,TRBD2,TRBJ2-1,TGTGCCAGCAGCTCAAACCCGGGACTAGCCGGTGAGCAGTTCTTC,CASSSNPGLAGEQFF
once,TRBV6-5,TRBD1,TRBJ1-4,TGTGCCAGCAGTCCTCCGGGACAGGGAGAAAAACTGTTTTTT,CASSPPGQGEKLFF
.,TRBV19,.,TRBJ1-5,TGTGCCAGTAGATCGGCCGTTACGCAGCCCCAGCATTTT,CASRSAVTQPQHF
.,TRBV4-3,.,TRBJ2-2,TGCGCCAGCAGCCCGCGGACGGTTTCGTCCGGGGAGCTGTTTTTT,CASSPRTVSSGELFF
.,TRBV5-1,.,TRBJ2-1,TGCGCCAGCAGCTTGGAGTGGAATGAGCAGTTCTTC,CASSLEWNEQFF
.,TRBV28,TRBD2,TRBJ2-1,TGTGCCAGCAGTGCCTGGACTAGCGGGAACAATGAGCAGTTCTTC,CASSAWTSGNNEQFF
.,TRBV2,.,TRBJ2-5,TGTGCCAGCAGCGCAGAATCGGGGCAGCAAGAGACCCAGTACTTC,CASSAESGQQETQYF
.,TRBV7-7,.,TRBJ2-1,TGTGCCAGCAGCAAACTGGCGGAGGCCTACAATGAGCAGTTCTTC,CASSKLAEAYNEQFF
few,TRBV7-3,.,TRBJ2-5,TGTGCCAGCAGCCCTCAGGGACGGACACAAGAGACCCAGTACTTC,CASSPQGRTQETQYF
.,TRBV11-2,.,TRBJ1-4,TGTGCCAGCAGCTTCGAGGGTTTTCGTGAAAAACTGTTTTTT,CASSFEGFREKLFF
once,TRBV7-2,.,TRBJ1-5,TGTGCCAGCAGCCAGGGACGACTTAGCAATCAGCCCCAGCATTTT,CASSQGRLSNQPQHF